In this sample, the clone carrying this T cell receptor (beta chain) turned up a few times. Each CDR3 protein gets one entry after TCRdb re-called the 5' RACE reads with MiXCR. The top ten clones hold roughly 30% of a sample with approximately 30,000 distinct CDR3 sequences, over 9.5% of them seen once. These data originate in a study of spatial heterogeneity in lung cancer. Time point: blood at routine non-recurrence follow-up after resection. V lost 5 bases and J lost 0, with 10 bases in between. The germline gives CDR1 MDHEN, CDR2 SYDVKM. This CDR3 contains 14 residues. This sequence joins TRBV28 and TRBJ1-1; D call uncertain. The sequencing used PBMCs, collected at follow-up. The TCR comes from a female donor with early-stage non-small cell lung cancer. CDR3 loop: CASSLTTVNTEAFF. CDR3 nucleotides: TGTGCCAGCAGTCTTACTACTGTGAACACTGAAGCTTTCTTT.